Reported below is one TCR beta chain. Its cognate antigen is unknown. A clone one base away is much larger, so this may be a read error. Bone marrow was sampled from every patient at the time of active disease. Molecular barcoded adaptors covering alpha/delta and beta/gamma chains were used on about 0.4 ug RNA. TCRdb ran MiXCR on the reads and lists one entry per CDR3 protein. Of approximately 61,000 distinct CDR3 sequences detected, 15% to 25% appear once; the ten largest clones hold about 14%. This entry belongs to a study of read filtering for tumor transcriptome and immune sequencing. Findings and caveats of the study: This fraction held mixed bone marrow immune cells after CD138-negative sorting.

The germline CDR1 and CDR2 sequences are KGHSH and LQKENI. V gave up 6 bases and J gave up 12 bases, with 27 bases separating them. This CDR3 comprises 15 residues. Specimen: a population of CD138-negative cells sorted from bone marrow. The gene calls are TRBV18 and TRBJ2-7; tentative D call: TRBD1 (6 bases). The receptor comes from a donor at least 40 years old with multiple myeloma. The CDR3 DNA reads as TGTGCCAGCTCCCGGGACACCCAAGGCTCCCATAGTCGGTACTTC. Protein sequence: CASSRDTQGSHSRYF.